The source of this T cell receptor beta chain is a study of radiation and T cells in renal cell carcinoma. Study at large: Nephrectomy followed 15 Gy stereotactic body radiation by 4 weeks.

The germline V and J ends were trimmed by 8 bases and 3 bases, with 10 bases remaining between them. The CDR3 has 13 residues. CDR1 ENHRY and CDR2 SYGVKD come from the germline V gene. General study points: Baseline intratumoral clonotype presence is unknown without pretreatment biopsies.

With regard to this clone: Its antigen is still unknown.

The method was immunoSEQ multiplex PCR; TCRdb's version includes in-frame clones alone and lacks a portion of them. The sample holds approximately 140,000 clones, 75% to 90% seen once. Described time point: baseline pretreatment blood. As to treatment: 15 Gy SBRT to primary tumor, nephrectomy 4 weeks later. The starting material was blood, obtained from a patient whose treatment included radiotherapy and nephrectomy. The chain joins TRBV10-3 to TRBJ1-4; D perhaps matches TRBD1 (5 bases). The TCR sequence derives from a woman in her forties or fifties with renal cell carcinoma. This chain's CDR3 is CAIGAGANEKLFF. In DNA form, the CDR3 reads TGTGCCATCGGGGCAGGAGCTAATGAAAAACTGTTTTTT.